The clone carrying this T cell receptor beta chain showed up many times. TCRdb processed the 5' RACE reads anew with MiXCR; each CDR3 protein has one entry. The sample has tens of thousands of distinct CDR3 sequences; just under 30% are singletons. The germline gives CDR1 DFQATT, CDR2 SNEGSKA (reference sequence). V was trimmed by 6 bases and J by 4 bases, leaving 13 bases between them. This CDR3 is 13 amino acids long. The sample consisted of memory CD4+ T cells sorted from a lymph node. Stated subset: memory CD4+ T cells, CD4+CD45RO+CD25-. This chain uses TRBV20-1 with TRBJ2-1; no reliable D call. This sequence was found in a female donor with breast cancer. This chain's CDR3 is CSAAVGSYNEQFF. CDR3 sequence (DNA): TGCAGTGCCGCGGTCGGAAGTTACAATGAGCAGTTCTTC.